The 14 T cell receptor beta chains below come from one sample, sequenced in a study of CD8+CD57+ T cells in acquired aplastic anemia. The patients chosen for sequencing had shown expansion of CD8+CD57+ cells (detected by flow cytometry). Genomic DNA templated the TCR beta VDJ and CDR3 profiling. Each CDR3 protein gets one entry after TCRdb re-called the reads with MiXCR. The sample includes 270,000 or so distinct CDR3 sequences, about 80% seen only once; the top ten take 35% to 50%. The sequencing input was sorted CD4+, CD8+, or CD8+CD57+ T cells (not recorded which) from PBMCs. These receptors were collected from a human donor with aplastic anemia.

V and J are TRBV7-8 and TRBJ1-1; D gene unclear. CDR3 length: 15 residues. Germline V CDR1 and CDR2: SGHVS, FQNEAQ. Trimming took 0 bases from V and 13 from J, leaving 21 bases between them. The CDR3 bases are TGTGCCAGCAGCTTAGCTCTGACTGCCGACACTGAGGATTTCTTT. Protein: CASSLALTADTEDFF.

The sample holds a few counts of this clonotype. One junction end disagrees with the germline gene, perhaps due to a read error. V usage is TRBV7-8 and J usage is TRBJ1-2; D is undetermined. There are 13 residues in the CDR3. Germline V gene data show CDR1 as SGHVS and CDR2 as FQNEAQ. CDR3 DNA: TGTGCCAGCAGCTTAGCGCGAGGTCCCGATACGCCGTTC. It specifies CASSLARGPDTPF.

Judged by abundance, this clonotype is medium-sized (0.01 to 0.1%). The chain couples TRBV2 to TRBJ1-1; the match to TRBD1 covers 7 bases. The CDR3 extends over 12 amino acids. J gave up 4 bases and V 10 bases, and 6 bases lay outside the gene matches. Looked up from germline, CDR1 is SNHLY and CDR2 is FYNNEI. CDR3 sequence: CATTTGVTEAFF. The DNA of the CDR3 is TGTGCCACCACTACAGGGGTCACTGAAGCTTTCTTT.

CDR3: CASSPYRGPSVDYGYTF. In nucleotides, the CDR3 is TGTGCCAGCAGTCCGTACAGGGGGCCCTCGGTAGACTATGGCTACACCTTC. The chain links TRBV12-3 or TRBV12-4 to TRBJ1-2; 9 bases map to TRBD1. J gave up 3 bases and V 5 bases, and 13 bases lay outside the gene matches. CDR3 size: 17 residues.

As regards this clonotype: At one end, the junction sequence differs from germline, possibly due to a read error. V usage is TRBV5-6 and J usage is TRBJ2-7; possible D gene TRBD2, 6 bases. This CDR3 is built from 9 residues. Germline V gene data show CDR1 as SGHDT and CDR2 as YYEEEE. The CDR3 nucleotides are TGTGCCAGCAGCTTGGGGGAGGACTTC. Its protein is CASSLGEDF.

This clonotype was observed a few times. The limits of the CDR3 on the DNA are not certain, so only TCRdb's listed CDR3 is given. The V gene is TRBV7-2, the J gene TRBJ1-5; the table's D call, TRBD1, has no DNA check behind it. 15 amino acids form the CDR3, both terminal residues included. Germline lookup yields CDR1 SGHTA and CDR2 FQGNSA. CDR3 region: CASSWGQGSNYGYHF.

This chain connects TRBV5-1 to TRBJ1-2, with D tentatively TRBD1 (5 bases). V was trimmed by 4 bases and J by 6 bases, leaving 10 bases between them. Germline CDR1 and CDR2: SGHRS and YFSETQ. The CDR3 loop spans 12 amino acids. The CDR3 DNA is TGCGCCAGCAGCCCAGGGATGGATGGCTACACCTTC. Protein: CASSPGMDGYTF.

This sequence joins TRBV7-6 and TRBJ1-6; possibly TRBD1 for D (5 bases). Germline-derived CDR1 and CDR2 are SGHVS and FNYEAQ. Trimming stripped 7 bases from V and 16 bases from J, with 29 bases between. This CDR3 spans 16 amino acids. CDR3 bases: TGTGCCAGCACCCTAGGGGAGGTCCCCTCTGGGGCCAGACTCCACTTT. This encodes CASTLGEVPSGARLHF.

On this clonotype: Mismatch with germline at one junction end may stem from a read error. This rearrangement joins TRBV6-5 to TRBJ2-3; 8 bases align to TRBD2. This CDR3 region has 17 residues. Germline CDR1 reads MNHEY; CDR2 reads SVGAGI. Here the CDR3 reads CASSPSWVAGRTDTRYF. The CDR3 DNA is TGTGCCAGCAGTCCCTCCTGGGTAGCGGGGCGCACAGATACGCGGTATTTT.

The rearrangement joins TRBV7-2 to TRBJ1-1; D gene unclear. Trimming left V 5 bases short and J 14 bases short, with 27 bases between. This CDR3 is built from 15 residues. CDR1 is SGHTA, CDR2 FQGNSA, per germline. The CDR3 spells CASSHRGAEQQYVFF. The CDR3 DNA sequence: TGTGCCAGCAGCCATAGAGGCGCGGAGCAGCAGTACGTCTTCTTT. Complete variable domain (other parts from reference TRBV7-2 and TRBJ1-1): GAGVSQSPSNKVTEKGKDVELRCDPISGHTALYWYRQSLGQGLEFLIYFQGNSAPDKSGLPSDRFSAERTGGSVSTLTIQRTQQEDSAVYLCASSHRGAEQQYVFFGQGTRLTVV.

With regard to this clonotype: Because it lacks the conserved phenylalanine or tryptophan at the end, this CDR3 is likely a read error. Because the CDR3's place on the DNA is in doubt, the DNA is left out and the CDR3 is given as listed by TCRdb. This CDR3 reads CASSVAGDTQNY. This chain connects TRBV7-3 to TRBJ2-3; the D call TRBD1 from the table was never checked on the DNA. Both ends counted, the CDR3 spans 12 residues. Germline assignment: CDR1 SGHTA and CDR2 FQGTGA.

This clonotype has ten or more counts. The chain employs TRBV7-8 and TRBJ1-2, with D unclear. V lost 0 bases to trimming and J lost 11 bases, with 22 bases between them. The CDR3 runs 16 residues. CDR1 and CDR2 (germline): SGHVS, FQNEAQ. In DNA, the CDR3 is TGTGCCAGCAGCTTAGCGGGAGGTCCCGATACGCATGATTACACCTTC. It codes for CASSLAGGPDTHDYTF.

This clonotype showed up just once. One end of the junction is discordant with germline, which a read error may explain. The rearrangement joins TRBV5-6 to TRBJ2-3, with 8 bases aligning to TRBD1. The CDR3 sequence is 13 residues long. Germline V gene lookup returns CDR1 SGHDT and CDR2 YYEEEE. This CDR3 reads CASGLTGADTQYF. The DNA of the CDR3 is TGTGCCAGCGGCTTGACAGGGGCAGATACGCAGTATTTT.

The chain couples TRBV7-9 to TRBJ1-4, with 10 bases lining up with TRBD1. V trimming: 4 bases; J trimming: 8 bases; junction bases outside the gene matches: 10. Germline CDR1 is SEHNR and CDR2 is FQNEAQ (reference sequence). There are 16 residues in the CDR3. The CDR3 DNA is TGTGCCAGCAGCTCAAACGACAGGGGGCGGAGCGAAAAACTGTTTTTT. Amino acid sequence: CASSSNDRGRSEKLFF.